These T cell receptor beta chains were read from a single sample in a study of blood T cells in healthy people across ages. Each CDR3 protein gets one entry after TCRdb re-called the 5' RACE reads with MiXCR. The profile covers hundreds of thousands of distinct CDR3 sequences, with around 38% appearing a single time and around 30% taken by the ten largest. Sequencing input: blood. The receptors originated from an elderly man in good health. Each CDR3 is given with its conserved first and last residue. The D gene is left open where the match is weak. The size entry is marked missing in some rows and otherwise reads once, few, many or a size class.

abundance,d_gene,j_gene,v_gene,CDR3aa,CDR3nt
NA,NA,TRBJ2-3,TRBV19,CASSMILGDTQYF,TGTGCCAGTAGTATGATCCTGGGAGATACGCAGTATTTT
NA,TRBD1,TRBJ1-3,TRBV12-3/TRBV12-4,CASSFRGLSGNTIYF,TGTGCCAGCAGTTTCAGGGGGCTCTCTGGAAACACCATATATTTT
NA,TRBD1,TRBJ2-1,TRBV5-5,CASSLDTGTGKCEQFF,TGTGCCAGCAGCTTGGATACCGGGACAGGGAAGTGTGAGCAGTTCTTC
NA,TRBD2,TRBJ2-1,TRBV7-2,CASSLTTGTSGPSPYNEQFF,TGTGCCAGCAGCTTAACTACCGGGACTAGCGGGCCCTCTCCCTACAATGAGCAGTTCTTC
NA,NA,TRBJ1-6,TRBV7-2,CASSASQAWALHF,TGTGCCAGCAGCGCCTCCCAGGCATGGGCCCTCCACTTT
NA,NA,TRBJ2-1,TRBV7-2,CASSTREGSGGEQFF,TGTGCCAGCAGCACAAGGGAAGGGAGCGGAGGTGAGCAGTTCTTC
few,TRBD1,TRBJ1-2,TRBV7-2,CASSPTPTGGNYGYTF,TGTGCCAGCAGCCCGACTCCCACAGGGGGCAACTATGGCTACACCTTC
NA,NA,TRBJ2-7,TRBV7-2,CASSFEGGPGEQYF,TGTGCCAGCAGCTTTGAGGGGGGGCCGGGCGAGCAGTACTTC
many,TRBD1,TRBJ2-1,TRBV7-3,CASSPTGTAGNEQFF,TGTGCCAGCAGCCCGACAGGGACGGCTGGGAATGAGCAGTTCTTC
NA,NA,TRBJ2-5,TRBV20-1,CSADALFRGYQETQYF,TGCAGTGCCGACGCCCTCTTTAGGGGCTACCAAGAGACCCAGTACTTC
few,NA,TRBJ2-1,TRBV5-1,CASSSAESSYNEQFF,TGCGCCAGCAGCTCAGCGGAGAGCTCCTACAATGAGCAGTTCTTC
once,TRBD1,TRBJ2-5,TRBV20-1,CSASLTGGLAQETQYF,TGCAGTGCTAGTTTGACAGGGGGCCTGGCCCAAGAGACCCAGTACTTC
few,NA,TRBJ2-1,TRBV7-9,CASSSGGGSSTYNEQFF,TGTGCCAGCAGCTCTGGGGGCGGGAGCTCCACCTACAATGAGCAGTTCTTC
few,TRBD1,TRBJ2-2,TRBV4-2,CASSQEGGTGDPGELFF,TGTGCCAGCAGCCAAGAAGGTGGGACAGGGGACCCCGGGGAGCTGTTTTTT
few,NA,TRBJ2-7,TRBV6-5,CASRSRLAAYEQYF,TGTGCCAGCAGGTCCCGGTTAGCGGCCTACGAGCAGTACTTC
NA,NA,TRBJ2-3,TRBV5-8,CASSLAVGAVDTQYF,TGTGCCAGCAGCTTGGCCGTAGGAGCGGTAGATACGCAGTATTTT
NA,NA,TRBJ2-5,TRBV5-4,CAGRQGLSPETQYF,TGTGCCGGACGGCAGGGTCTCAGCCCAGAGACCCAGTACTTC
few,NA,TRBJ2-7,TRBV20-1,CSARESSKVNEQYF,TGCAGTGCTAGAGAGTCTTCCAAAGTCAACGAGCAGTACTTC
NA,NA,TRBJ2-3,TRBV5-1,CASSLGTVGRGTDTQYF,TGCGCCAGCAGCCTAGGGACGGTTGGTCGGGGCACAGATACGCAGTATTTT
few,TRBD1,TRBJ2-3,TRBV20-1,CSASYGQGTDTQYF,TGCAGTGCTAGCTATGGACAGGGAACAGATACGCAGTATTTT
NA,NA,TRBJ2-2,TRBV10-3,CAIMASANTGELFF,TGTGCCATCATGGCTAGCGCGAACACCGGGGAGCTGTTTTTT
few,TRBD1,TRBJ2-1,TRBV4-1,CASSPLDRVYNEQFF,TGCGCCAGCAGCCCGTTGGACAGGGTCTACAATGAGCAGTTCTTC
NA,NA,TRBJ2-2,TRBV6-1,CAPGSNTGELFF,TGTGCCCCCGGCAGCAACACCGGGGAGCTGTTTTTT